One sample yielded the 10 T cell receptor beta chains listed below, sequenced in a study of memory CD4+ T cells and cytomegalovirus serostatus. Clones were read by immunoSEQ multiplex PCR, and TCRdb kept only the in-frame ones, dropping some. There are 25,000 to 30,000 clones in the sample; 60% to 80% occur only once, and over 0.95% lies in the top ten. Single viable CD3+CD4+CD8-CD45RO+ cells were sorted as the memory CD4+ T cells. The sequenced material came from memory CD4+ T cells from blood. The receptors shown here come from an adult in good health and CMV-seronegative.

CDR3 bases: TGTGCCAGCAGCCCAGACAGGAGCTCCTACAATGAGCAGTTCTTC. Translated: CASSPDRSSYNEQFF. The genes are TRBV7-2 and TRBJ2-1; maybe TRBD1 (6 bases). Trimming took off 5 bases at V and 0 bases at J, with 11 bases between the two ends. The CDR3 consists of 15 residues. Per germline, CDR1 SGHTA and CDR2 FQGNSA.

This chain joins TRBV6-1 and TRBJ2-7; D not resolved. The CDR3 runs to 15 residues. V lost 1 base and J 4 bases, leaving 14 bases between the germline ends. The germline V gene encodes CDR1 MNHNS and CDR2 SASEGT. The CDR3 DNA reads TGTGCCAGCAGTGAAGTCTATGCTTCTCCATACGAGCAGTACTTC. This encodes CASSEVYASPYEQYF.

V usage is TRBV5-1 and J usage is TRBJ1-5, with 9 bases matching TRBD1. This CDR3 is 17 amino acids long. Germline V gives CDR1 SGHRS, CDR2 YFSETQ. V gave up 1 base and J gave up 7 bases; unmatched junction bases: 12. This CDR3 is CASSLTPQGAFRQPQHF. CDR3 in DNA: TGCGCCAGCAGCTTGACCCCACAGGGGGCGTTTCGACAGCCCCAGCATTTT.

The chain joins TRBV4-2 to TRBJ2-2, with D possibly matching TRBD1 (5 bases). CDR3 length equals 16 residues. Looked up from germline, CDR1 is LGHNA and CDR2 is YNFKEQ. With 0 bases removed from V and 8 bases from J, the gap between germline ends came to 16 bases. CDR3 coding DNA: TGTGCCAGCAGCCAAGATTTGGCAGGGCTACTTGGGGAGCTGTTTTTT. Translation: CASSQDLAGLLGELFF.

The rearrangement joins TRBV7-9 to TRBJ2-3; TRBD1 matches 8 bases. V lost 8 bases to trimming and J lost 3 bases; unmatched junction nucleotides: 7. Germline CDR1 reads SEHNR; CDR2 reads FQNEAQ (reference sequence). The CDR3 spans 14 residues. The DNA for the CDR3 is TGTGCCAGCCCAGGGGGCCTCGGGACAGATACGCAGTATTTT. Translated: CASPGGLGTDTQYF.

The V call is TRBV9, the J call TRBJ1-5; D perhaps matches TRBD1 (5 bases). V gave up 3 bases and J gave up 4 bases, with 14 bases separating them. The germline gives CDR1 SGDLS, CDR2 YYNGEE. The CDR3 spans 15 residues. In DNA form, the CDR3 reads TGTGCCAGCAGCGCCCCAGGGTCGATAAATCAGCCCCAGCATTTT. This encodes CASSAPGSINQPQHF. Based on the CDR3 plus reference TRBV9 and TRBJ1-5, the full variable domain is DSGVTQTPKHLITATGQRVTLRCSPRSGDLSVYWYQQSLDQGLQFLIQYYNGEERAKGNILERFSAQQFPDLHSELNLSSLELGDSALYFCASSAPGSINQPQHFGDGTRLSIL.

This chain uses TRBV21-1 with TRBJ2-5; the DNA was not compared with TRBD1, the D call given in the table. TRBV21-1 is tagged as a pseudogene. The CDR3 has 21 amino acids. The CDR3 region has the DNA TGTGCCAGCAGCAAAGCGATCCTTTGGGACAGGGGACATAAGCTCCAAGAGACCCAGTACTTC. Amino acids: CASSKAILWDRGHKLQETQYF.

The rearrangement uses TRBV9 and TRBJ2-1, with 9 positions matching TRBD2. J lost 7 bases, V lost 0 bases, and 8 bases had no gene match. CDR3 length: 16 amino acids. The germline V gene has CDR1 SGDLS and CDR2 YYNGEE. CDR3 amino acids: CASSVGLAGGLNEQFF. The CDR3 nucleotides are TGTGCCAGCAGCGTAGGGCTGGCGGGGGGGCTAAATGAGCAGTTCTTC.

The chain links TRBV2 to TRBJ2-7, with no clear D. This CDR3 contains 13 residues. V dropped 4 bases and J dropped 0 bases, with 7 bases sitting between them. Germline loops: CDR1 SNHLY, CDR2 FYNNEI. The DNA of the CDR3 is TGTGCCAGCAGTGTTGGCGCCTCCTACGAGCAGTACTTC. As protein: CASSVGASYEQYF.

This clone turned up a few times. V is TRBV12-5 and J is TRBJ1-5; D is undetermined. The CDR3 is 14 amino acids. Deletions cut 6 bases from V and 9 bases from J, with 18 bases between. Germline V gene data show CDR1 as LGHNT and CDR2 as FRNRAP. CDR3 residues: CASGPDGDLLPQHF. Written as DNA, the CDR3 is TGTGCTAGTGGCCCAGACGGCGATCTTCTGCCCCAGCATTTT.